This record looks at one TCR beta chain sequence and its context. Its target is not known. The CDR3 has 12 amino acids. Germline V lookup: CDR1 KGHSH, CDR2 LQKENI. The V end was cut by 1 base, the J end by 9 bases, with 7 bases between. The data originate from a study of PD-1 blockade in classical Hodgkin lymphoma. Method: immunoSEQ multiplex PCR; TCRdb's copy keeps in-frame clones and lacks some. Among some 93,000 clones, 83% were seen once, and the ten largest hold approximately 17%. Regarding time point: cycle 4 day 1 (C4D1), after 5 to 7 weeks of nivolumab. Brentuximab vedotin exposure varied among the patients, all of whom had relapsed after autologous stem cell transplantation. Whole-study results and caveats: When set against healthy donors, newly diagnosed patients were reported to show lower baseline TCR diversity. Patients starting nivolumab less than 1 year after ASCT had lower diversity and were excluded from later analyses.

This sequence was found in a human donor with classical Hodgkin lymphoma. The chain uses TRBV18 and TRBJ2-1; D gene unclear. Sample: peripheral blood mononuclear cells (PBMCs), taken before the fourth cycle of nivolumab. CDR3 sequence: CASSPQGSEQFF. Here the CDR3 DNA reads TGTGCCAGCTCACCACAGGGTAGTGAGCAGTTCTTC.